This is a list of T cell receptor beta chains from one sample in a study of shared clonotypes between healthy human individuals. The assay was immunoSEQ multiplex PCR, and TCRdb's table has in-frame clones only and misses some. The sample lists 800,000 or so clones; roughly 96% were seen once. Material: naive CD8+ T cells sorted from blood. All receptors come from a man aged 25 to 45 in good health. The CDR3 runs from the conserved cysteine through the conserved F or W.

>TRBJ2-1|TRBV19
CASSTTTVDNEQFF
>TRBJ2-1|TRBV28
CASTGPGVAYNEQFF
>TRBJ2-7|TRBV27
CASSLRFMYEQYF
>TRBJ2-3|TRBV7-9
CASSRRDSDTQYF
>TRBJ2-7|TRBV5-5
CASSWSGGDYEQYF
>TRBJ2-1|TRBV29-1
CSVVTRDRGPNEQFF
>TRBJ2-1|TRBV7-6
CASSSPFTGTVSYNEQFF
>TRBJ2-7|TRBV27
CASSNPLGTEGYEQYF
>TRBJ2-7|TRBV11-2
CASSATSGISYEQYF
>TRBJ2-7|TRBV13
CASSFSPNDYEQYF
>TRBJ2-1|TRBV7-2
CASSLEIGASGYYNEQFF
>TRBJ2-7|TRBV5-4
CASSFVSGRGFEGEQYF
>TRBJ2-7|TRBV21-1
CASSKLAGGLSSYEQYF
>TRBJ2-1|TRBV7-9
CASSVLAGVLDEQFF
>TRBJ2-5|TRBV6-6
CASSYSRESGQETQYF
>TRBJ2-1|TRBV27
CASSLASGSIWHEQFF
>TRBJ1-2|TRBV27
CASSPLSGRSFYGYTF
>TRBJ2-5|TRBV7-9
CASSFLIRNSGDGETQYF
>TRBJ1-5|TRBV27
CASRMTVDSNQPQHF
>TRBJ1-1|TRBV28
CASSPSEGVITEAFF
>TRBJ2-3|TRBV15
CATSRDRISTDTQYF
>TRBJ2-1|TRBV27
CASSLSAGESYNEQFF
>TRBJ1-5|TRBV4-1
CASSQEGDVGGDNQPQHF
>TRBJ1-1|TRBV4-3
CASSQYRASVNTEAFF
>TRBJ2-7|TRBV9
CASSVGSGQAEQYF
>TRBJ2-1|TRBV7-9
CASSLILSNEQFF
>TRBJ1-1|TRBV4-1
CASSQVTVAEAFF
>TRBJ1-1|TRBV15
CATSRGQRDYTEAFF
>TRBJ2-7|TRBV2
CASGGRPAWEQYF
>TRBJ1-5|TRBV27
CASSLYSDSSNQPQHF
>TRBJ2-1|TRBV7-9
CASSPRTSGLSYNEQFF
>TRBJ1-2|TRBV29-1
CSVAPRTDGYTF
>TRBJ2-7|TRBV19
CASSNRDSPFEQYF
>TRBJ1-1|TRBV29-1
CSVVGTGRGEAFF
>TRBJ2-1|TRBV29-1
CSVGGRTDLGSYNEQFF
>TRBJ1-5|TRBV27
CASSLTVYSNQPQHF
>TRBJ2-7|TRBV7-8
CASSLRQDSYEQYF
>TRBJ2-1|TRBV11-2
CASSLVRWNEQFF